This entry concerns a single T cell receptor beta chain. The entry originates in a study of tumor-infiltrating lymphocytes in primary liver carcinoma. Overall study: Recorded tumor stage was T1-T3 N0M0, with diameters of roughly 4.2 to 11 cm.

Each 20-30 mg portion of unsorted bulk tissue served as the source for co-extraction of RNA and DNA. Chronic HBV infection was present in the patients, who were treatment-naive. A constant-region primer primed TCR beta cDNA synthesis from about 490 ng of total RNA. It was through three nested multiplex PCR rounds of slightly modified ARM-PCR that TCR beta libraries arose. MiXCR, applied by TCRdb to the multiplex PCR reads, yields one record per CDR3 protein. The table includes 40,000 or so distinct CDR3 sequences, roughly 80% detected once. The specimen was tumor-adjacent normal liver tissue. The sequence was obtained from a woman in her 30s with primary liver carcinoma and hepatitis B virus infection.

CDR3 sequence reads: CSVKRGTSGANVLTF. CDR3 in DNA: TGCAGCGTTAAACGGGGAACCTCTGGGGCCAACGTCCTGACTTTC. V and J are TRBV29-1 and TRBJ2-6; tentatively, D is TRBD2 (5 bases). V was shortened by 5 bases and J by 0 bases, with 11 bases between the two germline ends. Per the germline V gene, CDR1 is SQVTM and CDR2 is ANQGSEA. This CDR3 is 15 amino acids long.